This entry lists 26 T cell receptor beta chains sequenced from one sample in a study of blood T cell repertoires in COVID-19 (dated by TCRdb to the early 2020s). Receptor amplification or capture employed the immunoSEQ multiplex PCR assay. What TCRdb holds here is the immuneACCESS table cut down to in-frame rearrangements. Part of the clones is not present; checked against another copy, under half of the missing clones reflect an unresolved V gene, and the others are unexplained. The sample records a few hundred thousand clones, roughly 89% of which are singletons. The ten biggest clones cover roughly 5% of the sample. Sequencing was carried out using peripheral blood. The receptors here all came from a woman in her thirties or forties who had recovered from COVID-19.

J is TRBJ1-2 and V is TRBV19; D gene uncertain. Trimming pared 7 bases from V and 3 bases from J, leaving 15 bases between. CDR3 length equals 14 residues. CDR1 and CDR2 from the germline V gene are LNHDA and SQIVND (reference sequence). CDR3 in DNA: TGTGCCAGTACCACCTCGGGATTTGACTATGGCTACACCTTC. Its translation is CASTTSGFDYGYTF.

The chain uses TRBV15 and TRBJ1-5, with D possibly being TRBD1 (5 bases). CDR3 length: 16 amino acids. Germline lookup yields CDR1 LNHNV and CDR2 YYDKDF (reference sequence). V shed 1 base and J shed 0 bases, with 10 bases lying between them. Here the CDR3 reads CATSRGGGNSNQPQHF. The CDR3 DNA sequence: TGTGCCACCAGCAGAGGGGGGGGAAATAGCAATCAGCCCCAGCATTTT.

The rearrangement joins TRBV10-1 to TRBJ2-1, with 7 nucleotides matching TRBD2. CDR1 and CDR2 (germline): WNHNN, SYGVQD (reference sequence). The trim removed 4 bases at V and 13 bases at J, leaving 7 bases unmatched. The CDR3 has 12 amino acids. This CDR3 reads CASSALRGDQFF. CDR3 bases: TGCGCCAGCAGTGCTCTCCGGGGGGATCAGTTCTTC.

V and J are TRBV5-5 and TRBJ2-1, with D possibly matching TRBD2 (7 bases). With 2 bases removed from V and 12 bases from J, the gap between germline ends came to 21 bases. The CDR3 sequence is 15 residues long. Germline CDR1 SGHKS, CDR2 YYEKEE (reference sequence). The CDR3 DNA reads TGTGCCAGCAGCTTTCCAGGGGAGGGCATTCGTCGGCAGTTCTTC. Translating it yields CASSFPGEGIRRQFF.

The chain employs TRBV7-6 and TRBJ1-1; a possible D gene is TRBD1 (6 bases). The germline V and J ends were trimmed by 7 bases and 1 base, with 19 bases remaining between them. The CDR3 contains 16 residues. Per germline, CDR1 SGHVS and CDR2 FNYEAQ. The CDR3 region has the DNA TGTGCCAGCACCTCGGAGGTGTGGGGGCAGAACACTGAAGCTTTCTTT. Protein sequence: CASTSEVWGQNTEAFF.

V is TRBV5-5 and J is TRBJ1-2, with D perhaps TRBD1 (5 bases). V was cut by 4 bases and J by 5 bases, with 18 bases left in between. The CDR3 runs 15 residues. The germline gives CDR1 SGHKS, CDR2 YYEKEE (reference sequence). The CDR3 DNA sequence: TGTGCCAGCAGCCACGGAGTGGGCAGGGCGTATGGCTACACCTTC. Protein sequence: CASSHGVGRAYGYTF. Full variable domain (missing parts from reference TRBV5-5 and TRBJ1-2): DAGVTQSPTHLIKTRGQQVTLRCSPISGHKSVSWYQQVLGQGPQFIFQYYEKEERGRGNFPDRFSARQFPNYSSELNVNALLLGDSALYLCASSHGVGRAYGYTFGSGTRLTVV.

The chain links TRBV2 to TRBJ2-5; 12 bases agree with TRBD1. The CDR3 has 17 amino acids. With 7 bases clipped from V and 2 bases from J, the junction kept 11 bases outside the gene matches. Germline V gene lookup returns CDR1 SNHLY and CDR2 FYNNEI. In DNA, the CDR3 is TGTGCCAGCAAAACCGGGACAGGGGGCAAGAAACAAGAGACCCAGTACTTC. Translating it yields CASKTGTGGKKQETQYF.

The V and J genes are TRBV27 and TRBJ2-2; 12 bases are a match to TRBD1. In germline, CDR1 is MNHEY, CDR2 SMNVEV (reference sequence). The CDR3 contains 20 residues. Trimming took 1 base from V and 3 from J; bases not matched to a gene: 12. The CDR3 sequence is CASSLLGDRGLAGDTGELFF. The CDR3 DNA is TGTGCCAGCAGTTTATTGGGGGACAGGGGGCTGGCGGGAGACACCGGGGAGCTGTTTTTT.

V is TRBV15 and J is TRBJ2-4; D remains unclear. The CDR3 has 15 amino acids. With 3 bases removed from V and 0 bases from J, the gap between germline ends came to 9 bases. CDR1 and CDR2 from the germline V gene are LNHNV and YYDKDF (reference sequence). CDR3 sequence (DNA): TGTGCCACCAGCAGTGCGGCGCTAGCCAAAAACATTCAGTACTTC. Residues: CATSSAALAKNIQYF. Full variable domain (outside the CDR3, taken from reference TRBV15 and TRBJ2-4): DAMVIQNPRYQVTQFGKPVTLSCSQTLNHNVMYWYQQKSSQAPKLLFHYYDKDFNNEADTPDNFQSRRPNTSFCFLDIRSPGLGDTAMYLCATSSAALAKNIQYFGAGTRLSVL.

V and J are TRBV7-9 and TRBJ2-4, with D unresolved. Per the germline V gene, CDR1 is SEHNR and CDR2 is FQNEAQ (reference sequence). V was clipped by 4 bases and J by 9 bases, with 10 bases between them. The CDR3 covers 12 residues. In nucleotides, the CDR3 is TGTGCCAGCAGCTCTAGTGGCCCCATTCAGTACTTC. It encodes CASSSSGPIQYF.

There are a few counts of this clone. This chain joins TRBV18 and TRBJ2-7; 13 nucleotides match TRBD2. The length of the CDR3 is 17 residues. The germline gives CDR1 KGHSH, CDR2 LQKENI. The V segment lost 3 bases and the J segment 4 bases; nucleotides outside the gene matches: 9. The CDR3 loop is CASSPLRLAGGAYEQYV. CDR3 coding DNA: TGTGCCAGCTCACCGCTCAGACTAGCGGGAGGTGCTTACGAGCAGTACGTC.

The rearrangement links TRBV10-3 to TRBJ2-5; 7 bases fit TRBD1. This CDR3 region has 14 residues. V lost 4 bases to trimming and J lost 3 bases; unmatched junction nucleotides: 5. Germline V gene data show CDR1 as ENHRY and CDR2 as SYGVKD. CDR3 residues: CAISVRQGEETQYF. In nucleotides, the CDR3 is TGTGCCATCAGTGTGAGACAGGGTGAAGAGACCCAGTACTTC.

The sample holds one count of this clone. The V call is TRBV2, the J call TRBJ1-5, with no clear D. The V and J ends lost 2 bases and 6 bases respectively, with 5 bases between them. This CDR3 is 12 amino acids long. The germline V gene has CDR1 SNHLY and CDR2 FYNNEI. The DNA for the CDR3 is TGTGCCAGCAGTGAACCCAGTCAGCCCCAGCATTTT. It specifies CASSEPSQPQHF.

This sequence joins TRBV6-1 and TRBJ2-4; 10 positions match TRBD2. The ends lost 1 base at V and 2 bases at J; junction bases unmatched: 11. Germline loops: CDR1 MNHNS, CDR2 SASEGT. The CDR3 contains 19 residues. CDR3 DNA sequence: TGTGCCAGCAGTGAAGGGTTAATAATAGCGGGGGGTACCAAAAACATTCAGTACTTC. Translation: CASSEGLIIAGGTKNIQYF.

The V and J genes are TRBV18 and TRBJ1-5; maybe TRBD1 (6 bases). Trimming cost V 6 bases and J 5 bases, with 11 bases left between them. Germline CDR1 KGHSH, CDR2 LQKENI. This CDR3 is built from 13 residues. The CDR3, as DNA: TGTGCCAGCTCCGCAGGGGAAGATCAGCCCCAGCATTTT. Translation: CASSAGEDQPQHF.

This clone was counted between two and nine times. This CDR3 is CASSQVAAVWKTIYF. The DNA for the CDR3 is TGTGCCAGCAGCCAAGTGGCGGCCGTCTGGAAGACCATATATTTT. The V call is TRBV3-1 (or the pseudogene TRBV3-2), the J call TRBJ1-3, with D hard to call. Between the trimmed V and J ends, which lost 1 base and 10 bases, there was a span of 17 bases. The CDR3 runs to 15 residues. In germline, CDR1 is LGHDT, CDR2 YNNKEL (reference sequence).

V and J are TRBV7-9 and TRBJ2-5, with D possibly matching TRBD2 (5 bases). CDR1 and CDR2 (germline): SEHNR, FQNEAQ (reference sequence). This CDR3 is 14 amino acids long. Trimming cost V 3 bases and J 5 bases, with 13 bases left between them. CDR3 sequence (DNA): TGTGCCAGCAGCTTTGATCCCGGGATTGAGACCCAGTACTTC. It specifies CASSFDPGIETQYF. Using reference TRBV7-9 and TRBJ2-5 for the parts outside the CDR3, the full variable domain is DTGVSQNPRHKITKRGQNVTFRCDPISEHNRLYWYRQTLGQGPEFLTYFQNEAQLEKSRLLSDRFSAERPKGSFSTLEIQRTEQGDSAMYLCASSFDPGIETQYFGPGTRLLVL.

The V gene is TRBV6-5, the J gene TRBJ1-4, with 8 bases aligning to TRBD1. After removal of 5 bases from V and 8 bases from J, the junction contained 10 bases not matched to a gene. CDR3 length: 15 amino acids. CDR1 and CDR2 from the germline V gene are MNHEY and SVGAGI. CDR3 residues: CASSTGGQGREKLFF. DNA of the CDR3: TGTGCCAGCAGTACAGGTGGACAGGGCCGAGAAAAACTGTTTTTT.

The genes are TRBV10-3 and TRBJ1-1; D is unresolved. The CDR3 has 13 residues. V was cut by 2 bases and J by 5 bases, with 9 bases left in between. Looked up from germline, CDR1 is ENHRY and CDR2 is SYGVKD. The CDR3 region is CAISESGVTEAFF. The CDR3 bases are TGTGCCATCAGTGAGAGCGGGGTAACTGAAGCTTTCTTT.

J is TRBJ2-5 and V is TRBV7-9, with 14 bases lining up with TRBD2. The CDR3 length is 18 residues. Looked up from germline, CDR1 is SEHNR and CDR2 is FQNEAQ (reference sequence). V lost 1 base, J lost 4 bases, and 8 bases stayed unmatched. The DNA of the CDR3 is TGTGCCAGCAGCTTAGAGACTAGCGGGGGGGATATTCCAGAGACCCAGTACTTC. Its translation: CASSLETSGGDIPETQYF. Full variable domain (outside the CDR3, taken from reference TRBV7-9 and TRBJ2-5): DTGVSQNPRHKITKRGQNVTFRCDPISEHNRLYWYRQTLGQGPEFLTYFQNEAQLEKSRLLSDRFSAERPKGSFSTLEIQRTEQGDSAMYLCASSLETSGGDIPETQYFGPGTRLLVL.

V usage is TRBV19 and J usage is TRBJ2-3; 13 bases line up with TRBD2. Looked up from germline, CDR1 is LNHDA and CDR2 is SQIVND (reference sequence). The CDR3 consists of 19 residues. Trimming cost V 3 bases and J 6 bases; bases outside gene matches: 15. CDR3 sequence: CASSIHIIATSGGRDTQYF. CDR3 bases: TGTGCCAGTAGTATCCACATTATCGCGACTAGCGGGGGGCGCGATACGCAGTATTTT.

The chain recombines TRBV7-9 with TRBJ2-7, with 7 bases that match TRBD2. The CDR3 extends over 13 amino acids. The germline CDR1 and CDR2 sequences are SEHNR and FQNEAQ (reference sequence). With 3 bases clipped from V and 1 base from J, the junction kept 0 bases outside the gene matches. The CDR3 is CASSFGGSYEQYV. The CDR3 nucleotides read TGTGCCAGCAGCTTCGGGGGGTCCTACGAGCAGTACGTC.

The genes are TRBV6-2 or TRBV6-3 and TRBJ2-7; 14 bases line up with TRBD2. Germline assignment: CDR1 MNHEY and CDR2 SVGEGT. This CDR3 contains 15 residues. The CDR3 reads CASSSGTSGSLSIRV. The CDR3 nucleotides are TGTGCCAGCAGTTCCGGGACTAGCGGGAGTTTGTCCATCCGCGTC.

CDR3 coding DNA: TGTGCCAGCAGTCTACGACTGACAACTAATGAAAAACTGTTTTTT. Amino acids: CASSLRLTTNEKLFF. This chain links TRBV2 with TRBJ1-4; D unresolved. Germline CDR1 and CDR2: SNHLY and FYNNEI. The CDR3 consists of 15 residues. V gave up 5 bases and J gave up 0 bases, with 10 bases separating them.

In its sample, this clone was seen a few times. This rearrangement joins TRBV27 to TRBJ2-1; 8 positions match TRBD1. CDR3 length: 17 residues. V was clipped by 1 base and J by 0 bases; unmatched bases: 5. Germline V gene data show CDR1 as MNHEY and CDR2 as SMNVEV (reference sequence). This CDR3 reads CASSLFLGQGSYNEQFF. CDR3 DNA: TGTGCCAGCAGTTTATTCCTCGGACAGGGCTCCTACAATGAGCAGTTCTTC.

V and J are TRBV10-3 and TRBJ1-4; D not resolved. V dropped 4 bases and J dropped 5 bases, with 8 bases sitting between them. The CDR3 runs 13 residues. Per germline, CDR1 ENHRY and CDR2 SYGVKD. In DNA, the CDR3 is TGTGCCATCAGTGCCAGAGCGAATGAAAAACTGTTTTTT. Its translation is CAISARANEKLFF.